Following are 18 T cell receptor beta chains from one sample sequenced in a study of blood T cell repertoires in COVID-19. Clones were sequenced by immunoSEQ multiplex PCR, and TCRdb holds only the in-frame ones, with some missing. Among more than 85,000 clones listed, over 70% were seen once. Sequenced sample: peripheral blood. These receptors were collected from a human donor in a cohort sampled during active or convalescent COVID-19.

The count of this clone is one. The V and J genes are TRBV2 and TRBJ1-2, with a weak D call TRBD1 (6 bases). This CDR3 has 16 amino acids. Germline V gene lookup returns CDR1 SNHLY and CDR2 FYNNEI. Trimming left V 3 bases short and J 6 bases short, with 20 bases between. The CDR3: CASSDWGGGGSDGYTF. The CDR3 bases are TGTGCCAGCAGTGATTGGGGCGGCGGGGGCAGTGATGGCTACACCTTC.

The CDR3 sequence is CASSFSGSSYEQYF. The CDR3 bases are TGTGCCAGCAGCTTTAGCGGGAGCTCCTACGAGCAGTACTTC. The chain uses TRBV7-9 and TRBJ2-7; 9 positions agree with TRBD2. CDR3 length: 14 amino acids. Germline V CDR1 and CDR2: SEHNR, FQNEAQ (reference sequence). The J segment lost 0 bases and the V segment lost 3 bases, leaving 0 bases of the junction unmatched.

V usage is TRBV7-9 and J usage is TRBJ1-4, with 8 bases identical to TRBD1. Germline V gives CDR1 SEHNR, CDR2 FQNEAQ (reference sequence). This CDR3 has 17 residues. Unmatched junction bases numbered 10, after V lost 5 bases and J lost 2 bases. The CDR3 DNA is TGTGCCAGCAGCACGCCGGGACAGGTCTTTACTAATGAAAAACTGTTTTTT. This sequence encodes CASSTPGQVFTNEKLFF.

The chain has TRBV27 and TRBJ2-5; D remains ambiguous. V dropped 10 bases and J dropped 5 bases, with 8 bases sitting between them. The CDR3 has 10 amino acids. CDR1 is MNHEY, CDR2 SMNVEV, per germline (reference sequence). As DNA, the CDR3 is TGTGCCAATGACTTCGAGACCCAGTACTTC. It encodes CANDFETQYF.

This clone has just a few counts. The sample holds other DNA sequences that translate to the same CDR3. The chain carries TRBV19 and TRBJ1-2; D unresolved. Per the germline V gene, CDR1 is LNHDA and CDR2 is SQIVND (reference sequence). The CDR3 is 12 residues long. V gave up 3 bases and J gave up 2 bases, with 4 bases separating them. The CDR3 loop is CASSILNYGYTF. CDR3 DNA sequence: TGTGCCAGTAGTATCCTAAACTATGGCTACACCTTC.

The genes are TRBV28 and TRBJ2-1, with TRBD2 matching over 9 bases. CDR1 and CDR2 from the germline V gene are MDHEN and SYDVKM. The CDR3 extends over 14 amino acids. V gave up 7 bases and J gave up 7 bases; unmatched junction bases: 8. In nucleotides, the CDR3 is TGTGCCAGCACGAGGGCGGGAGGGCGGAATGAGCAGTTCTTC. Translated: CASTRAGGRNEQFF.

This chain links TRBV12-5 with TRBJ1-1, with D possibly being TRBD1 (6 bases). The ends were cut back, 2 bases at V and 6 bases at J, with 7 bases in the middle. Germline V CDR1 and CDR2: LGHNT, FRNRAP. This CDR3 spans 12 amino acids. CDR3 loop: CASGLPGAEAFF. CDR3 coding DNA: TGTGCTAGTGGTTTGCCAGGGGCTGAAGCTTTCTTT.

The chain combines TRBV4-3 with TRBJ1-6; D is possibly TRBD1 (5 bases). This CDR3 spans 14 amino acids. The ends were cut back, 0 bases at V and 11 bases at J, with 11 bases in the middle. From germline, CDR1 is LGHNA and CDR2 YSLEER. The DNA for the CDR3 is TGCGCCAGCAGCCAAGAAGGAGGGGTCGCACCCCTCCACTTT. It encodes CASSQEGGVAPLHF.

This chain links TRBV19 with TRBJ2-7, with TRBD1 identical over 7 bases. After removal of 2 bases from V and 0 bases from J, the junction contained 4 bases not matched to a gene. Germline loops: CDR1 LNHDA, CDR2 SQIVND (reference sequence). This CDR3 is built from 15 residues. The CDR3 protein is CASSIPGQSSYEQYF. The DNA of the CDR3 is TGTGCCAGTAGTATACCGGGACAGAGCTCCTACGAGCAGTACTTC.

The chain employs TRBV4-3 and TRBJ2-5; TRBD1 matches 9 bases. The CDR3 has 15 amino acids. CDR1 is LGHNA, CDR2 YSLEER, per germline. With 4 bases clipped from V and 5 bases from J, the junction kept 8 bases outside the gene matches. The CDR3 DNA follows: TGCGCCAGCAGCCCAACAGGGGGCCGAGGGGAGACCCAGTACTTC. It specifies CASSPTGGRGETQYF.

V and J are TRBV6-5 and TRBJ2-7; D perhaps matches TRBD2 (6 bases). The germline gives CDR1 MNHEY, CDR2 SVGAGI. V lost 7 bases, J lost 3 bases, and 16 bases lay in between. The CDR3 runs to 14 residues. The CDR3 DNA reads as TGTGCCAGCAAAAGGGTCGGGAGTATCTACGAGCAGTACTTC. Translation: CASKRVGSIYEQYF.

The chain couples TRBV10-3 to TRBJ1-5, with no clear D. The CDR3 covers 18 residues. Trimming removed 0 bases from V and 0 bases from J, with 15 bases in between. Germline V gene sequence: CDR1 ENHRY, CDR2 SYGVKD. In nucleotides, the CDR3 is TGTGCCATCAGTGAGTCAATAGGAACAGATTATAGCAATCAGCCCCAGCATTTT. Its protein is CAISESIGTDYSNQPQHF.

The chain combines TRBV10-3 with TRBJ1-2, with 7 positions matching TRBD1. Trimming removed 6 bases from V and 6 bases from J; junction bases left unmatched: 7. CDR1 and CDR2 (germline): ENHRY, SYGVKD. There are 13 residues in the CDR3. CDR3 DNA sequence: TGTGCCATCAGCCTGGGACAGTGGGATGGCTACACCTTC. Translation: CAISLGQWDGYTF.

The genes are TRBV7-9 and TRBJ2-2; D may be TRBD2 (6 bases). Trimming shortened V by 3 bases and J by 2 bases, and 13 bases separated the two germline ends. Germline V gives CDR1 SEHNR, CDR2 FQNEAQ (reference sequence). This CDR3 has 16 residues. CDR3 in DNA: TGTGCCAGCAGCTTCTTGCGCGGGGTTAACACCGGGGAGCTGTTTTTT. Its translation is CASSFLRGVNTGELFF.

V is TRBV28 and J is TRBJ1-2; tentatively, D is TRBD1 (5 bases). V shed 5 bases and J shed 0 bases, with 13 bases lying between them. The CDR3 is 15 amino acids. Germline values: CDR1 MDHEN, CDR2 SYDVKM. CDR3 loop: CASSVTGEANYGYTF. In nucleotides, the CDR3 is TGTGCCAGCAGTGTAACAGGAGAAGCTAACTATGGCTACACCTTC.

The V gene is TRBV18, the J gene TRBJ2-1; 10 nucleotides line up with TRBD1. J gave up 5 bases and V 4 bases, and 5 bases lay outside the gene matches. Germline-derived CDR1 and CDR2 are KGHSH and LQKENI. The CDR3 has 15 residues. The CDR3 region is CASSRGQGGNNEQFF. CDR3 bases: TGTGCCAGCTCACGCGGACAGGGGGGCAACAATGAGCAGTTCTTC.

The V gene is TRBV19, the J gene TRBJ2-1; TRBD2 matches at 10 bases. The V gene end was trimmed by 3 bases and the J gene end by 4 bases; junction bases not matched to a gene: 9. CDR3 size: 17 residues. Germline CDR1 is LNHDA and CDR2 is SQIVND (reference sequence). CDR3 DNA sequence: TGTGCCAGTAGTATCGGATCTCGGACTAGCGGTTACAATGAGCAGTTCTTC. Residues: CASSIGSRTSGYNEQFF.

The rearrangement uses TRBV18 and TRBJ2-3, with 9 bases fitting TRBD1. The length of the CDR3 is 15 residues. Germline values: CDR1 KGHSH, CDR2 LQKENI. The ends lost 2 bases at V and 4 bases at J; junction bases unmatched: 4. The CDR3 nucleotides read TGTGCCAGCTCACCAGGGACAGGGTCTGCAGATACGCAGTATTTT. It is translated as CASSPGTGSADTQYF.